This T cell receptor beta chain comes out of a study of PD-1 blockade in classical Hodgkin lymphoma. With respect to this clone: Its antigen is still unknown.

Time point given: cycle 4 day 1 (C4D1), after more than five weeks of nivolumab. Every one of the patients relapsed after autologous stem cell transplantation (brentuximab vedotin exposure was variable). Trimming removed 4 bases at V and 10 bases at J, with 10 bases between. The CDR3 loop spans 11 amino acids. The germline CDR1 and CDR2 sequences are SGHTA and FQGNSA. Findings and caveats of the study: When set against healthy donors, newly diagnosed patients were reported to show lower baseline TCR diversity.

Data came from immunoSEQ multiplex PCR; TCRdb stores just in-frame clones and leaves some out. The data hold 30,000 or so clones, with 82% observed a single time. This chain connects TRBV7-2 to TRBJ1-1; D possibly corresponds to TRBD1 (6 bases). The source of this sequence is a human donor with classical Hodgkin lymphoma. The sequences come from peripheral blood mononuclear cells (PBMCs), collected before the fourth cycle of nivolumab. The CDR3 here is CASSWGRGAFF. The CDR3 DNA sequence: TGTGCCAGCAGCTGGGGGCGTGGAGCTTTCTTT.